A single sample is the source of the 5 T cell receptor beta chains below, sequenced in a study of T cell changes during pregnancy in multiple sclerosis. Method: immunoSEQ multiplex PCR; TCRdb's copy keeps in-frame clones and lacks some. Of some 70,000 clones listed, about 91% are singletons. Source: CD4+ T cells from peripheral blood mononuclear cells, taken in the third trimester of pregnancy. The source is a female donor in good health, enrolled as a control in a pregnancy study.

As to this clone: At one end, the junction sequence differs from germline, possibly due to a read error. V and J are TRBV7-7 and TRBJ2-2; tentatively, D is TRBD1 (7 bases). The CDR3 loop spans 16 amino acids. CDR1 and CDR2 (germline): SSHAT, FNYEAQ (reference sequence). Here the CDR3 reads CASSLTGARGTGELFF. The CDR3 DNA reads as TGTGCTAGCAGCTTAACAGGGGCGCGGGGCACCGGGGAGCTGTTTTTT.

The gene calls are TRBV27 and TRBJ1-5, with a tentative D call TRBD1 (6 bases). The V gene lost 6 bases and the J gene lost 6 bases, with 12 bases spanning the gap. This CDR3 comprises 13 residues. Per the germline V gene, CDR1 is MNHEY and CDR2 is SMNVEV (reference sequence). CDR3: CASSATGTQPQHF. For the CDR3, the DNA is TGTGCCAGCAGCGCCACAGGGACTCAGCCCCAGCATTTT.

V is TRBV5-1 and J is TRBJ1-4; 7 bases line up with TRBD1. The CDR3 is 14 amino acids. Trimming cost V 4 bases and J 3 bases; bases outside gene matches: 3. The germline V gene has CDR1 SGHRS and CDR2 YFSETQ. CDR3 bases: TGCGCCAGCAGCGGAGGGACAGCTAATGAAAAACTGTTTTTT. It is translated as CASSGGTANEKLFF. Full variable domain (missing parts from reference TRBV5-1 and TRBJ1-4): KAGVTQTPRYLIKTRGQQVTLSCSPISGHRSVSWYQQTPGQGLQFLFEYFSETQRNKGNFPGRFSGRQFSNSRSEMNVSTLELGDSALYLCASSGGTANEKLFFGSGTQLSVL.

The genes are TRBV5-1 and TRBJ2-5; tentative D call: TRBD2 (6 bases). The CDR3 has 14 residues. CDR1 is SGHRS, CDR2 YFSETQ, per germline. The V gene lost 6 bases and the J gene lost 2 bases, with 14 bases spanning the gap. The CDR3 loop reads CASTSGTSQETQYF. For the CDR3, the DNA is TGCGCCAGCACTTCAGGGACTTCGCAAGAGACCCAGTACTTC.

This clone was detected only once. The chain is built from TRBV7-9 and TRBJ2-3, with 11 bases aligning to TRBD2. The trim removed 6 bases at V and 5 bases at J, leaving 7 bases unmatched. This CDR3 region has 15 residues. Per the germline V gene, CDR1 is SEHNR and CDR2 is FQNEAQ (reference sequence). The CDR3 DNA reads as TGTGCCAGCAGGAAGGGACTAGCGGCGGGAGATACGCAGTATTTT. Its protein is CASRKGLAAGDTQYF. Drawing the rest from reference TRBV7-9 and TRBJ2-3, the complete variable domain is DTGVSQNPRHKITKRGQNVTFRCDPISEHNRLYWYRQTLGQGPEFLTYFQNEAQLEKSRLLSDRFSAERPKGSFSTLEIQRTEQGDSAMYLCASRKGLAAGDTQYFGPGTRLTVL.